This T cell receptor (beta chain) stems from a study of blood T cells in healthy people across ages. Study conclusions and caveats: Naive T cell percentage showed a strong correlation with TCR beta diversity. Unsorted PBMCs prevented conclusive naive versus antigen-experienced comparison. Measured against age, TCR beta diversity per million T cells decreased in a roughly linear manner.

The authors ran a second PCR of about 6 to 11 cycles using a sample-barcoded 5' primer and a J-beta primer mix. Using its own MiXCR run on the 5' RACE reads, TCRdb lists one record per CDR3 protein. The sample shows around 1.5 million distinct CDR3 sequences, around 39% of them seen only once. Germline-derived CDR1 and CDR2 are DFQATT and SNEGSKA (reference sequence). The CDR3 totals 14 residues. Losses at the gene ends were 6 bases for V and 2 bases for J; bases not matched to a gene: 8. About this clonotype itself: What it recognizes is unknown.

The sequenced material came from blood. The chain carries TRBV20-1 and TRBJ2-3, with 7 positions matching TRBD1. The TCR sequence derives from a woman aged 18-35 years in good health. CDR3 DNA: TGCAGTGCCCACGGACAGGAGTACACAGATACGCAGTATTTT. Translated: CSAHGQEYTDTQYF.